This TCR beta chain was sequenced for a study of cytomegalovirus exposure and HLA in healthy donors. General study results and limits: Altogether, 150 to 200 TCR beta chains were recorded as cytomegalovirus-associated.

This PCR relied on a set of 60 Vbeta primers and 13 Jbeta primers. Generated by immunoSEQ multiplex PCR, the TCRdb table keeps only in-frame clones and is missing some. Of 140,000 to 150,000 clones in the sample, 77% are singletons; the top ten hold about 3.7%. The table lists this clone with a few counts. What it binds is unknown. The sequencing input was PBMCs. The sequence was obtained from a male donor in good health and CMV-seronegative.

Here the CDR3 DNA reads TGTGCCAGCAGTGAACGGCCAGGGGGTTACACCGGGGAGCTGTTTTTT. Amino acid sequence: CASSERPGGYTGELFF. The V gene is TRBV2, the J gene TRBJ2-2; TRBD1 matches 7 bases. The germline V gene has CDR1 SNHLY and CDR2 FYNNEI. Trimming cost V 2 bases and J 3 bases; bases outside gene matches: 6. The CDR3 totals 16 residues.